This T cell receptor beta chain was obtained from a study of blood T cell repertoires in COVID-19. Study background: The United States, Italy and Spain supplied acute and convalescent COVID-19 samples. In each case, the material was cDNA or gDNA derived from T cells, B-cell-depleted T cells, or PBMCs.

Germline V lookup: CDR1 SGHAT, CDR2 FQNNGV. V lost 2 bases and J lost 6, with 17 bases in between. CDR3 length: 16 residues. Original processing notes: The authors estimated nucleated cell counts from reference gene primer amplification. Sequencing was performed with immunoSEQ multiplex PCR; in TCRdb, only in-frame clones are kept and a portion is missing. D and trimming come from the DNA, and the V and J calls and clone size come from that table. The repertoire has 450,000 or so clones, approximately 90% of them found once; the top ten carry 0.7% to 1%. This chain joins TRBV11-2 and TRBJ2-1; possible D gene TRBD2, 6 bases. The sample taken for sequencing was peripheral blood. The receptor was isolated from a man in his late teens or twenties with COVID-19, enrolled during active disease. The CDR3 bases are TGTGCCAGCAGCTTATGGTCGGGGGAGTTGGGCAATGAGCAGTTCTTC. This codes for CASSLWSGELGNEQFF.